A single sample gave rise to the 25 T cell receptor beta chains below, sequenced in a study of Ad26.COV2.S vaccination and SARS-CoV-2 variants. Only in-frame clones appear in the TCRdb table, and some are missing; sequencing was by immunoSEQ multiplex PCR. The sample has around 450,000 clones, about 90% seen once. Noted treatment: roughly 18 received Ad26.COV2.S at low or high dose, single or two shots; 5 received placebo; per-sample allocation not given. The investigators took samples on day 63 after the first vaccine or placebo injection. The specimen was peripheral blood, collected in a trial of Ad26.COV2.S vaccine versus placebo. The source is a person aged 18-60 years who received the Ad26.COV2.S COVID-19 vaccine or a placebo.

The chain uses TRBV19 and TRBJ2-3; TRBD2 aligns across 10 bases. There are 15 residues in the CDR3. Germline values: CDR1 LNHDA, CDR2 SQIVND (reference sequence). V was pared by 7 bases and J by 5 bases, with 9 bases of the junction left unmatched. For the CDR3, the DNA is TGTGCCAGTAAACGGCTAGCGGGAGAGGTAGATACGCAGTATTTT. Its protein is CASKRLAGEVDTQYF.

The genes are TRBV18 and TRBJ2-6, with 8 bases aligning to TRBD1. V lost 2 bases to trimming and J lost 3 bases; unmatched junction nucleotides: 3. The CDR3 spans 16 residues. The germline V gene has CDR1 KGHSH and CDR2 LQKENI. CDR3 nucleotides: TGTGCCAGCTCACCAGGACAGGGTGGTGGGGCCAACGTCCTGACTTTC. Translating it yields CASSPGQGGGANVLTF.

The V call is TRBV30, the J call TRBJ2-7; 7 bases map to TRBD2. The CDR3 spans 15 residues. The junction had 11 bases not matched to a gene; V was cut back by 3 bases and J by 3 bases. Germline CDR1 GTSNPN, CDR2 SVGIG (reference sequence). The CDR3 protein is CAWRPNLAEYYEQYF. The CDR3 nucleotides are TGTGCCTGGAGGCCCAACCTAGCGGAATACTACGAGCAGTACTTC.

In regard to this clone: This specimen includes other DNA sequences encoding the same CDR3. The J gene is TRBJ2-1, the V gene TRBV9; D ambiguous. This CDR3 has 13 amino acids. Trimming removed 0 bases at V and 4 bases at J, with 5 bases between. The V gene's germline CDR1 is SGDLS and CDR2 YYNGEE. As DNA, the CDR3 is TGTGCCAGCAGCGTAGAGGGTTACAATGAGCAGTTCTTC. It specifies CASSVEGYNEQFF.

V and J are TRBV15 and TRBJ1-4, with 11 bases that match TRBD1. There are 15 residues in the CDR3. J lost 6 bases, V lost 3 bases, and 3 bases had no gene match. Germline lookup yields CDR1 LNHNV and CDR2 YYDKDF (reference sequence). CDR3 sequence reads: CATSSGQGADEKLFF. The CDR3 DNA sequence: TGTGCCACCAGCAGTGGACAGGGGGCGGATGAAAAACTGTTTTTT. The whole variable domain, filled in from reference TRBV15 and TRBJ1-4, reads DAMVIQNPRYQVTQFGKPVTLSCSQTLNHNVMYWYQQKSSQAPKLLFHYYDKDFNNEADTPDNFQSRRPNTSFCFLDIRSPGLGDTAMYLCATSSGQGADEKLFFGSGTQLSVL.

This sequence joins TRBV6-5 and TRBJ2-5; 14 bases agree with TRBD2. Germline-derived CDR1 and CDR2 are MNHEY and SVGAGI. The CDR3 sequence is 15 residues long. The junction had 3 bases not matched to a gene; V was cut back by 6 bases and J by 3 bases. The CDR3 DNA follows: TGTGCCAGCAGACCGGGACTAGCGGGAGAAGAGACCCAGTACTTC. Translated, it gives CASRPGLAGEETQYF.

The chain couples TRBV27 to TRBJ2-7; possibly TRBD2 for D (6 bases). The CDR3 runs to 13 residues. Trimming took off 6 bases at V and 6 bases at J, with 15 bases between the two ends. The germline gives CDR1 MNHEY, CDR2 SMNVEV (reference sequence). The CDR3 spells CASSRDWGAEQYF. The CDR3 bases are TGTGCCAGCAGCAGGGACTGGGGCGCCGAGCAGTACTTC.

The chain is built from TRBV15 and TRBJ2-6; D is undetermined. This CDR3 region has 16 residues. The V end lost 0 bases, the J end lost 2 bases, and 8 bases lay between the germline ends. Germline V lookup: CDR1 LNHNV, CDR2 YYDKDF (reference sequence). The CDR3 loop is CATSRDAGAGANVLTF. CDR3 bases: TGTGCCACCAGCAGAGATGCAGGCGCTGGGGCCAACGTCCTGACTTTC.

V and J are TRBV20-1 and TRBJ2-1; 9 nucleotides match TRBD1. The CDR3 length is 14 residues. The ends lost 3 bases at V and 8 bases at J; junction bases unmatched: 8. Germline values: CDR1 DFQATT, CDR2 SNEGSKA (reference sequence). The CDR3 DNA sequence: TGCAGTGCTAGTACAGGGGGCGCCTTCGATGAGCAGTTCTTC. It specifies CSASTGGAFDEQFF.

The chain uses TRBV7-8 and TRBJ2-7, with 8 bases matching TRBD2. Germline CDR1 and CDR2: SGHVS and FQNEAQ. The CDR3 sequence is 18 residues long. V lost 6 bases to trimming and J lost 6 bases; unmatched junction nucleotides: 22. The CDR3 here is CASSRAGGSPFVLAEQYF. The CDR3 bases are TGTGCCAGCAGTCGCGCGGGGGGCAGCCCCTTCGTCCTCGCCGAGCAGTACTTC.

V usage is TRBV7-8 and J usage is TRBJ1-1, with D possibly TRBD1 on 6 matching bases. The V and J ends lost 1 base and 0 bases respectively, with 9 bases between them. The CDR3 is 15 residues long. CDR1 SGHVS and CDR2 FQNEAQ come from the germline V gene. CDR3 DNA sequence: TGTGCCAGCAGCTTAGTAAGGGGGATGAACACTGAAGCTTTCTTT. This encodes CASSLVRGMNTEAFF.

This sequence joins TRBV5-6 and TRBJ2-1; D is possibly TRBD2 (6 bases). This CDR3 has 13 residues. The germline CDR1 and CDR2 sequences are SGHDT and YYEEEE. Trimming took off 7 bases at V and 7 bases at J, with 15 bases between the two ends. The CDR3 here is CASHPGAGNEQFF. In nucleotides, the CDR3 is TGTGCCAGCCACCCTGGGGCGGGAAATGAGCAGTTCTTC.

The chain carries TRBV10-3 and TRBJ1-4; 10 bases map to TRBD1. Per germline, CDR1 ENHRY and CDR2 SYGVKD. J was trimmed by 6 bases and V by 3 bases; bases with no gene match: 4. The CDR3 spans 15 residues. CDR3 residues: CAISDFGTGDEKLFF. CDR3 nucleotide sequence: TGTGCCATCAGTGACTTCGGGACAGGGGATGAAAAACTGTTTTTT.

V is TRBV7-2 and J is TRBJ2-1; D is uncertain. Trimming cost V 5 bases and J 8 bases, with 10 bases left between them. Germline CDR1 and CDR2: SGHTA and FQGNSA. This CDR3 is 12 amino acids long. The DNA of the CDR3 is TGTGCCAGCAGCCCGGAATATCATGAGCAGTTCTTC. It translates to CASSPEYHEQFF.

About this clone itself: The junction shows a germline mismatch at one end, possibly a read error. The chain has TRBV7-7 and TRBJ2-3; D is uncertain. Germline V gives CDR1 SSHAT, CDR2 FNYEAQ (reference sequence). This CDR3 spans 13 amino acids. This CDR3 reads CASSPASTDTQYF. The DNA for the CDR3 is TGTGCTAGCAGCCCGGCTAGCACAGATACGCAGTATTTT.

The gene calls are TRBV5-5 and TRBJ2-7, with D uncertain. The CDR3 is 11 residues long. Germline CDR1 is SGHKS and CDR2 is YYEKEE (reference sequence). The V gene lost 0 bases and the J gene lost 7 bases, with 5 bases spanning the gap. CDR3 in amino acids: CASSLVVEQYF. Here the CDR3 DNA reads TGTGCCAGCAGCTTGGTGGTAGAGCAGTACTTC.

The chain links TRBV7-9 to TRBJ2-1; D tentatively reads TRBD1 or TRBD2 (6 bases each). V was cut by 5 bases and J by 1 base, with 12 bases left in between. In germline, CDR1 is SEHNR, CDR2 FQNEAQ (reference sequence). The CDR3 consists of 15 residues. This CDR3 is CASSEGGKSYNEQFF. The CDR3 nucleotides read TGTGCCAGCAGCGAGGGGGGAAAATCCTACAATGAGCAGTTCTTC.

The chain links TRBV11-3 to TRBJ1-1; D remains ambiguous. The CDR3 extends over 14 amino acids. Germline-derived CDR1 and CDR2 are SGHNT and YENEEA. Deletions cut 1 base from V and 7 bases from J, with 13 bases between. CDR3 nucleotides: TGTGCCAGCAGCTTAGGCAATGGGGTCGGTGAAGCTTTCTTT. As protein: CASSLGNGVGEAFF. Full variable domain (rest looked up from reference TRBV11-3 and TRBJ1-1): EAGVVQSPRYKIIEKKQPVAFWCNPISGHNTLYWYLQNLGQGPELLIRYENEEAVDDSQLPKDRFSAERLKGVDSTLKIQPAELGDSAVYLCASSLGNGVGEAFFGQGTRLTVV.

The V call is TRBV9, the J call TRBJ2-3; a possible D gene is TRBD2 (5 bases). Between the trimmed V and J ends, which lost 4 bases and 4 bases, there was a span of 10 bases. The CDR3 has 13 residues. CDR1 and CDR2 (germline): SGDLS, YYNGEE. The CDR3 sequence is CASSLILADTQYF. CDR3 sequence (DNA): TGTGCCAGCAGCCTAATACTAGCAGATACGCAGTATTTT.

The J gene is TRBJ1-1, the V gene TRBV27; the D gene is possibly TRBD1 (5 bases). Germline CDR1 MNHEY, CDR2 SMNVEV (reference sequence). Trimming shortened V by 3 bases and J by 7 bases, and 6 bases separated the two germline ends. This CDR3 spans 11 amino acids. Here the CDR3 reads CASSFGGEAFF. The CDR3, as DNA: TGTGCCAGCAGTTTCGGGGGTGAAGCTTTCTTT.

The gene calls are TRBV27 and TRBJ1-5; D gene uncertain. The germline V gene encodes CDR1 MNHEY and CDR2 SMNVEV (reference sequence). Trimming took 5 bases from V and 7 from J, leaving 12 bases between them. There are 13 residues in the CDR3. The CDR3 DNA reads TGTGCCAGCAGTATGACCGTAATACAGCCCCAGCATTTT. Residues: CASSMTVIQPQHF.

V usage is TRBV5-6 and J usage is TRBJ1-5; 7 nucleotides align to TRBD1. Trimming removed 5 bases from V and 2 bases from J; junction bases left unmatched: 10. CDR3 length: 16 residues. Germline V gene lookup returns CDR1 SGHDT and CDR2 YYEEEE. CDR3 loop: CASSLYHGQGNQPQHF. The CDR3 coding sequence is TGTGCCAGCAGTCTCTATCATGGACAGGGCAATCAGCCCCAGCATTTT.

This clone is a singleton in its sample. This sequence joins TRBV10-2 and TRBJ1-1, with D uncertain. The germline V and J ends were trimmed by 4 bases and 1 base, with 7 bases remaining between them. This CDR3 region has 13 residues. Germline V gene data show CDR1 as WSHSY and CDR2 as SAAADI. The CDR3 loop reads CASSGASNTEAFF. CDR3 coding DNA: TGCGCCAGCAGTGGAGCTTCGAACACTGAAGCTTTCTTT.

The rearrangement joins TRBV27 to TRBJ2-3; D is undetermined. The germline V gene has CDR1 MNHEY and CDR2 SMNVEV (reference sequence). The CDR3 runs 14 residues. V lost 8 bases, J lost 0 bases, and 12 bases lay in between. The CDR3 spells CASGLYSSTDTQYF. In nucleotides, the CDR3 is TGTGCCAGCGGTCTGTACTCTAGCACAGATACGCAGTATTTT.

This sequence joins TRBV5-1 and TRBJ2-7; D may correspond to TRBD1 or TRBD2 (6 bases each). This CDR3 spans 15 amino acids. The V and J ends lost 4 bases and 5 bases respectively, with 19 bases between them. CDR1 and CDR2 from the germline V gene are SGHRS and YFSETQ. As DNA, the CDR3 is TGCGCCAGCAGCACCCCACGTGGAGGGGGAGACGAGCAGTACTTC. Protein sequence: CASSTPRGGGDEQYF.